A single sample gave rise to the 2 T cell receptor beta chains below, sequenced in a study of cytomegalovirus exposure and HLA in healthy donors. The PCR had 60 Vbeta and 13 Jbeta primers. Produced via immunoSEQ multiplex PCR; TCRdb's table is partial and in-frame only. This sample has 150,000 or so clones; roughly 85% occur once, and the top ten carry about 1.5%. The sequenced sample consisted of PBMCs. These receptors originate from a male donor in good health and CMV-seronegative.

V and J are TRBV29-1 and TRBJ1-1; D gene ambiguous. Germline loops: CDR1 SQVTM, CDR2 ANQGSEA. This CDR3 is 10 amino acids long. Trimming stripped 5 bases from V and 5 bases from J, with 6 bases between. The CDR3 DNA reads as TGCAGCGTTCGGGTTACTGAAGCTTTCTTT. It codes for CSVRVTEAFF.

This clone has a single count. V and J are TRBV6-5 and TRBJ2-7; perhaps TRBD1 as D (6 bases). Trimming shortened V by 2 bases and J by 5 bases, and 16 bases separated the two germline ends. The CDR3 loop spans 15 amino acids. Germline CDR1 and CDR2: MNHEY and SVGAGI. In nucleotides, the CDR3 is TGTGCCAGCAGTTACGCGCTCACAGGGTACGACGAGCAGTACTTC. Amino acid sequence: CASSYALTGYDEQYF.